This TCR beta chain derives from a study of CD8 T cells in ankylosing spondylitis. This CDR3 has 14 amino acids. Germline assignment: CDR1 MNHEY and CDR2 SVGAGI. The trim removed 5 bases at V and 7 bases at J, leaving 5 bases unmatched. TCRdb analysed the 5' RACE reads with MiXCR anew, one entry per CDR3 protein. This table has tens of thousands of distinct CDR3 sequences, 15% to 20% appearing once. This clonotype was counted only a few times. The V gene is TRBV6-5, the J gene TRBJ2-2; 9 nucleotides agree with TRBD1. The sequence was collected from a male donor with ankylosing spondylitis or in good health (not recorded which). Specimen: blood. CDR3: CASSNRGRSGELFF. The DNA of the CDR3 is TGTGCCAGCAGTAACAGGGGGCGAAGCGGGGAGCTGTTTTTT.